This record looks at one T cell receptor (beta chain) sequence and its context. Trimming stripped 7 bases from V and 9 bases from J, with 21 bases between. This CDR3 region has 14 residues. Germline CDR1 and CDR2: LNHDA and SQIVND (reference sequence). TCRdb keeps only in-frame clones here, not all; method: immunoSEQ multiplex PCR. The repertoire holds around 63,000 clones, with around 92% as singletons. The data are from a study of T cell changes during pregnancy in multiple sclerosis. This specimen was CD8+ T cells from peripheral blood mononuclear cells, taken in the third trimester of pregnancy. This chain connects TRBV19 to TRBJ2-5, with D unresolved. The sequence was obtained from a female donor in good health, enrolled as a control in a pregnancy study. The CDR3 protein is CASTPPENPVAQYF. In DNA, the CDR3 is TGTGCCAGTACCCCCCCGGAGAACCCAGTTGCCCAGTACTTC.